Shown below are 25 T cell receptor beta chains from a single sample sequenced in a study of human T cells and chemical hapten exposure (dated by TCRdb to about 2021). Libraries were prepared through RACE. The instrument was a NextSeq 500. TCRdb handled the public reads itself, with Q25 trimming in fastp and clone calling in MiXCR, and kept productive beta chains. Each CDR3 protein appears once, grouped with its most common genes and DNA. For this sample there are 150,000 to 200,000 distinct CDR3 sequences; approximately 20% appear just once. About 7% of the sample belongs to the ten largest clones. The sample's time point, from its label and the paper: patch test 1, 2 weeks after DPC sensitization. The sample's treatment or condition label is to be understood as: therapeutic diphenylcyclopropenone sensitization with weekly scalp DPC. Here the sequenced sample was whole blood, taken in connection with sensitization to the hapten diphenylcyclopropenone (DPC). The receptor source for this set is a woman in her forties or fifties with alopecia areata. Some clones in this sample may be carry-over from other donors' samples.

This clonotype was detected a few times. The chain carries TRBV2 and TRBJ2-7; possible D gene TRBD2, 6 bases. This CDR3 comprises 15 residues. Germline lookup yields CDR1 SNHLY and CDR2 FYNNEI. V was trimmed by 5 bases and J by 7 bases, leaving 21 bases between them. CDR3 protein: CASSSRASPRGEQYF. CDR3 in DNA: TGTGCCAGCAGTTCCCGGGCATCTCCTCGGGGGGAGCAGTACTTC.

This clonotype was counted between two and nine times. The chain combines TRBV6-6 with TRBJ1-5, with 10 bases identical to TRBD1. The CDR3 runs 13 residues. V shed 6 bases and J 7 bases; nucleotides not matched to a gene: 3. Germline-derived CDR1 and CDR2 are MNHNY and SVGAGI (reference sequence). CDR3 DNA sequence: TGTGCCAGCAGGGGACAGGGGAGCCAGCCCCAGCATTTT. Its translation is CASRGQGSQPQHF.

This clonotype was seen only a few times. This rearrangement joins TRBV29-1 to TRBJ1-2; 10 bases fit TRBD1. The CDR3 contains 13 residues. From germline, CDR1 is SQVTM and CDR2 ANQGSEA. The junction had 7 bases not matched to a gene; V was cut back by 7 bases and J by 5 bases. The chain's CDR3 is CSDGTGDGYGYTF. CDR3 DNA sequence: TGCAGCGACGGGACAGGGGACGGGTATGGCTACACCTTC.

The chain joins TRBV28 to TRBJ2-7, with 10 bases fitting TRBD1. The junction had 4 bases not matched to a gene; V was cut back by 6 bases and J by 2 bases. Germline V lookup: CDR1 MDHEN, CDR2 SYDVKM. CDR3 length equals 14 residues. CDR3 region: CASRGQGRTYEQYF. CDR3 sequence (DNA): TGTGCCAGCAGGGGACAGGGGAGAACCTACGAGCAGTACTTC. The full variable domain, its missing parts supplied by reference TRBV28 and TRBJ2-7, is DVKVTQSSRYLVKRTGEKVFLECVQDMDHENMFWYRQDPGLGLRLIYFSYDVKMKEKGDIPEGYSVSREKKERFSLILESASTNQTSMYLCASRGQGRTYEQYFGPGTRLTVT.

The V call is TRBV11-2, the J call TRBJ2-2; 10 bases fit TRBD2. The germline V gene encodes CDR1 SGHAT and CDR2 FQNNGV. The trim removed 10 bases at V and 7 bases at J, leaving 6 bases unmatched. The CDR3 length is 13 residues. CDR3 bases: TGTGCCACCGAGCGGGAGGGCCTCGGGGAGCTGTTTTTT. Translation: CATEREGLGELFF. The full variable domain, with the rest looked up from reference TRBV11-2 and TRBJ2-2, is EAGVAQSPRYKIIEKRQSVAFWCNPISGHATLYWYQQILGQGPKLLIQFQNNGVVDDSQLPKDRFSAERLKGVDSTLKIQPAKLEDSAVYLCATEREGLGELFFGEGSRLTVL.

This clonotype appeared a few times. This chain links TRBV20-1 with TRBJ1-2; D is undetermined. CDR1 and CDR2 from the germline V gene are DFQATT and SNEGSKA (reference sequence). This CDR3 region has 16 residues. V was cut by 1 base and J by 1 base, with 16 bases left in between. CDR3 loop: CSARGAGNENNYGYTF. DNA for the CDR3: TGCAGTGCTAGAGGCGCCGGGAACGAAAATAACTATGGCTACACCTTC.

This clonotype was seen more than once but under ten times. The chain is built from TRBV4-2 and TRBJ1-2; 12 bases fit TRBD1. The germline CDR1 and CDR2 sequences are LGHNA and YNFKEQ. After removal of 4 bases from V and 8 bases from J, the junction contained 5 bases not matched to a gene. This CDR3 has 14 amino acids. The CDR3 sequence: CASSPGTGGDGYTF. Here the CDR3 DNA reads TGTGCCAGCAGCCCCGGGACAGGGGGCGACGGCTACACCTTC.

This clonotype has more than one count but fewer than ten. V is TRBV11-2 and J is TRBJ2-1; D unclear. CDR1 and CDR2 from the germline V gene are SGHAT and FQNNGV. This CDR3 is 11 amino acids long. Trimming shortened V by 0 bases and J by 9 bases, and 3 bases separated the two germline ends. The CDR3 protein is CASSLDSEQFF. The CDR3 DNA reads as TGTGCCAGCAGCTTAGACTCTGAGCAGTTCTTC. Together with reference TRBV11-2 and TRBJ2-1, the CDR3 gives the full variable domain: EAGVAQSPRYKIIEKRQSVAFWCNPISGHATLYWYQQILGQGPKLLIQFQNNGVVDDSQLPKDRFSAERLKGVDSTLKIQPAKLEDSAVYLCASSLDSEQFFGPGTRLTVL.

This clonotype was found many times. The rearrangement uses TRBV29-1 and TRBJ2-3; 7 positions agree with TRBD2. CDR1 and CDR2 from the germline V gene are SQVTM and ANQGSEA. CDR3 length: 13 amino acids. V dropped 3 bases and J dropped 4; count of bases not matched to a gene: 4. CDR3 coding DNA: TGCAGCGTTGAGCGACTAGCCTCAGATACGCAGTATTTT. This codes for CSVERLASDTQYF.

The chain links TRBV20-1 to TRBJ2-1; D uncertain. V was pared by 0 bases and J by 4 bases, with 13 bases between. CDR1 is DFQATT, CDR2 SNEGSKA, per germline (reference sequence). The CDR3 contains 15 residues. The CDR3 sequence: CSARDSTRIYNEQFF. The CDR3 region has the DNA TGCAGTGCTAGAGATTCGACACGAATTTACAATGAGCAGTTCTTC.

The chain uses TRBV5-6 and TRBJ2-1, with 8 bases lining up with TRBD2. The CDR3 contains 15 residues. The junction had 7 bases not matched to a gene; V was cut back by 4 bases and J by 4 bases. Per germline, CDR1 SGHDT and CDR2 YYEEEE. The CDR3 loop is CASSVTSGVYNEQFF. The CDR3 nucleotides read TGTGCCAGCAGCGTAACTAGCGGAGTTTACAATGAGCAGTTCTTC.

The V call is TRBV12-3 or TRBV12-4, the J call TRBJ2-7, with D possibly being TRBD1 or TRBD2 (5 bases each). With 7 bases removed from V and 7 bases from J, the gap between germline ends came to 26 bases. This CDR3 has 16 residues. DNA of the CDR3: TGTGCCAGCAAACTTGGTCGGGGACCCTCTGCCGGTGAGCAGTACTTC. Amino acids: CASKLGRGPSAGEQYF.

This clonotype was observed a few times. V usage is TRBV3-1 and J usage is TRBJ1-1; a weak D match, TRBD1 (5 bases). The CDR3 length is 15 residues. V was shortened by 0 bases and J by 7 bases, with 15 bases between the two germline ends. Germline CDR1 and CDR2: LGHDT and YNNKEL (reference sequence). The CDR3 DNA reads as TGTGCCAGCAGCCAAGACCCCGCATTGGGGCATGAAGCTTTCTTT. Its protein is CASSQDPALGHEAFF.

A few counts support this clonotype. The chain recombines TRBV5-8 with TRBJ2-1; D is undetermined. The V gene lost 2 bases and the J gene lost 8 bases, with 17 bases spanning the gap. Germline V gene data show CDR1 as SGHTS and CDR2 as YDEGEE. The CDR3 loop spans 15 amino acids. In DNA form, the CDR3 reads TGTGCCAGCAGCTTCGGGCAGGTCTCCTCGGATGAGCAGTTCTTC. This codes for CASSFGQVSSDEQFF.

This clonotype was counted a single time. V usage is TRBV7-9 and J usage is TRBJ2-1; possibly TRBD1 for D (6 bases). Germline V lookup: CDR1 SEHNR, CDR2 FQNEAQ (reference sequence). CDR3 length equals 14 residues. V dropped 6 bases and J dropped 5 bases, with 14 bases sitting between them. Written as DNA, the CDR3 is TGTGCCAGCAGTAAGGACAGTTGGGACAATGAGCAGTTCTTC. This gives the protein CASSKDSWDNEQFF.

The chain joins TRBV6-2 or TRBV6-3 to TRBJ2-2; 7 bases align to TRBD1. CDR1 is MNHEY, CDR2 SVGEGT, per germline. Trimming cost V 2 bases and J 0 bases; bases outside gene matches: 3. The CDR3 length is 16 residues. Here the CDR3 DNA reads TGTGCCAGCAGTTACGTTCAGGGGGCGAACACCGGGGAGCTGTTTTTT. Translation: CASSYVQGANTGELFF.

This clonotype was counted between two and nine times. The chain joins TRBV10-2 to TRBJ1-2, with 7 bases aligning to TRBD1. The CDR3 runs 14 residues. J was trimmed by 3 bases and V by 7 bases; bases with no gene match: 8. Germline loops: CDR1 WSHSY, CDR2 SAAADI. CDR3 amino acids: CASKRQGADYGYTF. The CDR3 nucleotides are TGCGCCAGCAAACGACAGGGTGCGGACTATGGCTACACCTTC.

The V gene is TRBV12-3 or TRBV12-4, the J gene TRBJ2-5, with 9 bases aligning to TRBD2. The CDR3 covers 14 residues. V dropped 5 bases and J dropped 5; count of bases not matched to a gene: 6. The CDR3 spells CASSQGLAWETQYF. The CDR3 coding sequence is TGTGCCAGCAGTCAGGGACTAGCTTGGGAGACCCAGTACTTC.

The chain joins TRBV6-1 to TRBJ2-2; TRBD1 matches at 7 bases. With 7 bases clipped from V and 0 bases from J, the junction kept 2 bases outside the gene matches. The CDR3 is made up of 14 amino acids. Germline CDR1 is MNHNS and CDR2 is SASEGT. The CDR3 loop is CASTQGSNTGELFF. Written as DNA, the CDR3 is TGTGCCAGCACACAGGGGTCGAACACCGGGGAGCTGTTTTTT.

This clonotype was seen more than once but under ten times. The chain recombines TRBV14 with TRBJ2-1, with 10 bases identical to TRBD2. This CDR3 contains 18 residues. J lost 2 bases, V lost 0 bases, and 7 bases had no gene match. CDR1 SGHDN and CDR2 FVKESK come from the germline V gene. CDR3: CASSQESRLAGAYNEQFF. CDR3 DNA sequence: TGTGCCAGCAGCCAAGAATCGCGGCTAGCGGGAGCCTACAATGAGCAGTTCTTC.

The chain has TRBV29-1 and TRBJ1-1, with 9 nucleotides matching TRBD1. CDR1 and CDR2 (germline): SQVTM, ANQGSEA. The V segment lost 6 bases and the J segment 11 bases; nucleotides outside the gene matches: 10. The CDR3 sequence is 12 residues long. The CDR3 here is CSVEPTGGMAFF. CDR3 DNA sequence: TGCAGCGTGGAGCCGACAGGGGGGATGGCTTTCTTT.

This clonotype was seen a few times. J is TRBJ2-1 and V is TRBV30; D is undetermined. The CDR3 has 11 residues. From germline, CDR1 is GTSNPN and CDR2 SVGIG (reference sequence). V was shortened by 4 bases and J by 7 bases, with 8 bases between the two germline ends. The CDR3 loop is CAWKPRNEQFF. The CDR3 DNA reads TGTGCCTGGAAGCCTCGGAATGAGCAGTTCTTC.

This clonotype occurred a few times. The J gene is TRBJ2-7, the V gene TRBV7-8; TRBD1 agrees at 7 bases. With 5 bases clipped from V and 0 bases from J, the junction kept 7 bases outside the gene matches. Germline V gives CDR1 SGHVS, CDR2 FQNEAQ. This CDR3 contains 15 residues. CDR3 in DNA: TGTGCCAGCAGCGCCCGCCGGGACAGCTCCTACGAGCAGTACTTC. Translation: CASSARRDSSYEQYF. Full variable domain (missing parts from reference TRBV7-8 and TRBJ2-7): GAGVSQSPRYKVAKRGQDVALRCDPISGHVSLFWYQQALGQGPEFLTYFQNEAQLDKSGLPSDRFFAERPEGSVSTLKIQRTQQEDSAVYLCASSARRDSSYEQYFGPGTRLTVT.

This rearrangement joins TRBV24-1 to TRBJ1-5; the D is unclear. V shed 4 bases and J shed 5 bases, with 14 bases lying between them. The CDR3 contains 15 residues. The germline V gene has CDR1 KGHDR and CDR2 SFDVKD. The CDR3 sequence: CATSEVAGGYQPQHF. As DNA, the CDR3 is TGTGCCACCAGTGAGGTGGCAGGAGGGTATCAGCCCCAGCATTTT.

The chain has TRBV5-1 and TRBJ2-1, with a weak D call TRBD2 (6 bases). Germline V lookup: CDR1 SGHRS, CDR2 YFSETQ. The V gene lost 0 bases and the J gene lost 5 bases, with 12 bases spanning the gap. This CDR3 has 15 amino acids. The CDR3 sequence: CASSLVIAADNEQFF. The CDR3 coding sequence is TGCGCCAGCAGCTTGGTTATAGCGGCAGACAATGAGCAGTTCTTC.